The 8 T cell receptor beta chains given below trace back to one sample, sequenced in a study of T cell repertoires in cytomegalovirus infection. TCRdb re-derived calls from the reads in MiXCR, one entry per CDR3 protein. The sample has approximately 74,000 distinct CDR3 sequences, 35% to 45% seen once. Their cognate antigens are unknown. The starting material was CD8+ T cells from cultured PBMCs, obtained from culture after CMV antigen stimulation. Source of these receptors: a human donor in good health (CMV status not recorded). Some clones in this sample may be carry-over from other donors' samples.

This clonotype was recorded a few times. This chain joins TRBV27 and TRBJ2-1; the match to TRBD1 covers 8 bases. The CDR3 covers 15 residues. V shed 6 bases and J 0 bases; nucleotides not matched to a gene: 4. The germline V gene encodes CDR1 MNHEY and CDR2 SMNVEV (reference sequence). The CDR3 DNA reads TGTGCCAGCAGCCCAGGGGGCCACTCCTACAATGAGCAGTTCTTC. Amino acid sequence: CASSPGGHSYNEQFF.

The rearrangement uses TRBV7-2 and TRBJ2-6, with D possibly being TRBD1 or TRBD2 (5 bases each). The germline V gene encodes CDR1 SGHTA and CDR2 FQGNSA. The V end lost 3 bases, the J end lost 2 bases, and 11 bases lay between the germline ends. The CDR3 consists of 16 residues. The CDR3 coding sequence is TGTGCCAGCAGCTTCCTCGAGGGGACTGGGGCCAACGTCCTGACTTTC. It specifies CASSFLEGTGANVLTF.

The V and J genes are TRBV19 and TRBJ2-1; TRBD1 aligns across 7 bases. CDR3 length equals 15 residues. Unmatched junction bases numbered 6, after V lost 1 base and J lost 6 bases. CDR1 and CDR2 from the germline V gene are LNHDA and SQIVND (reference sequence). The CDR3 region is CASSIVTGVGNEQFF. CDR3 nucleotide sequence: TGTGCCAGTAGTATAGTTACAGGGGTCGGCAATGAGCAGTTCTTC.

In this sample, this clonotype turned up a few times. The rearrangement links TRBV7-6 to TRBJ2-2, with D uncertain. V shed 3 bases and J shed 1 base, with 12 bases lying between them. The CDR3 sequence is 16 residues long. From germline, CDR1 is SGHVS and CDR2 FNYEAQ. CDR3 protein: CASSFNGAGNTGELFF. CDR3 in DNA: TGTGCCAGCAGCTTCAACGGTGCCGGGAACACCGGGGAGCTGTTTTTT.

This sequence joins TRBV5-1 and TRBJ2-2, with 8 bases identical to TRBD1. The V segment lost 3 bases and the J segment 5 bases; nucleotides outside the gene matches: 9. Looked up from germline, CDR1 is SGHRS and CDR2 is YFSETQ. This CDR3 comprises 16 residues. The CDR3 nucleotides are TGCGCCAGCAGCTGGACAGGGTTCTTTAGGACCGGGGAGCTGTTTTTT. Translating it yields CASSWTGFFRTGELFF.

This clonotype was detected many times. V gene TRBV27 combines with J gene TRBJ2-4; TRBD1 matches at 7 bases. CDR3 size: 16 residues. Germline assignment: CDR1 MNHEY and CDR2 SMNVEV (reference sequence). The V and J ends lost 5 bases and 0 bases, in that order; junction bases with no gene match: 7. CDR3 sequence (DNA): TGTGCCAGCAGTACTCAGGGGACAGAAGCCAAAAACATTCAGTACTTC. It is translated as CASSTQGTEAKNIQYF.

This chain uses TRBV23-1 with TRBJ2-7; the D gene is possibly TRBD1 (6 bases). TRBV23-1 is an ORF, and what it does is uncertain. The ends were cut back, 7 bases at V and 3 bases at J, with 19 bases in the middle. The length of the CDR3 is 15 residues. The CDR3 nucleotides read TGCGCCAGCACCCCTAGGACAGAGTATCTCTACGAGCAGTACTTC. This codes for CASTPRTEYLYEQYF.

This clonotype has more than one count but fewer than ten. This chain uses TRBV6-2 or TRBV6-3 with TRBJ2-5, with D perhaps TRBD1 or TRBD2 (5 bases each). The CDR3 runs 17 residues. Trimming cost V 2 bases and J 3 bases, with 19 bases left between them. CDR1 is MNHEY, CDR2 SVGEGT, per germline. The CDR3 DNA follows: TGTGCCAGCAGTTACGCTCGTTCCATCGGGACCAAAGAGACCCAGTACTTC. Amino acid sequence: CASSYARSIGTKETQYF.